A single sample gave rise to the 11 T cell receptor beta chains below, sequenced in a study of blood T cell repertoires in COVID-19. Produced via immunoSEQ multiplex PCR; TCRdb's table is partial and in-frame only. Of fewer than 200,000 clones in the sample, around 85% were seen once. Material for sequencing was PBMCs or T cells enriched from blood (not recorded which). These receptors were taken from a woman aged 40 to 50 with acute COVID-19.

The sample holds many counts of this clone. The V call is TRBV10-1, the J call TRBJ2-7; 13 bases agree with TRBD2. The germline V gene encodes CDR1 WNHNN and CDR2 SYGVQD (reference sequence). CDR3 length equals 15 residues. V was clipped by 2 bases and J by 8 bases; unmatched bases: 6. CDR3 protein: CASSERPGLAGQQYF. The DNA for the CDR3 is TGCGCCAGCAGTGAGCGACCGGGACTAGCGGGGCAGCAGTACTTC.

The chain recombines TRBV29-1 with TRBJ2-1, with D hard to call. This CDR3 spans 13 amino acids. Germline V gene sequence: CDR1 SQVTM, CDR2 ANQGSEA. V was clipped by 5 bases and J by 0 bases, with 8 bases between them. The chain's CDR3 is CSVITVSYNEQFF. CDR3 DNA: TGCAGCGTTATAACAGTCTCCTACAATGAGCAGTTCTTC.

The V and J genes are TRBV4-2 and TRBJ2-3; D unclear. CDR3 size: 15 residues. Per the germline V gene, CDR1 is LGHNA and CDR2 is YNFKEQ. V lost 0 bases and J lost 4, with 11 bases in between. The DNA for the CDR3 is TGTGCCAGCAGCCAAGAGGTCTCTAGTCCAGATACGCAGTATTTT. Translated: CASSQEVSSPDTQYF.

The chain employs TRBV7-6 and TRBJ2-5, with D maybe TRBD1 (6 bases). Germline V gene sequence: CDR1 SGHVS, CDR2 FNYEAQ. V lost 0 bases and J lost 2, with 10 bases in between. CDR3 length: 15 residues. The CDR3 loop reads CASSLAGTHQETQYF. CDR3 sequence (DNA): TGTGCCAGCAGCTTAGCCGGGACACATCAAGAGACCCAGTACTTC. Based on the CDR3 plus reference TRBV7-6 and TRBJ2-5, the full variable domain is GAGVSQSPRYKVTKRGQDVALRCDPISGHVSLYWYRQALGQGPEFLTYFNYEAQQDKSGLPNDRFSAERPEGSISTLTIQRTEQRDSAMYRCASSLAGTHQETQYFGPGTRLLVL.

The chain has TRBV5-4 and TRBJ2-1; TRBD1 matches 7 bases. This CDR3 has 13 amino acids. Looked up from germline, CDR1 is SGHNT and CDR2 is YYREEE (reference sequence). After removal of 3 bases from V and 6 bases from J, the junction contained 3 bases not matched to a gene. The CDR3 loop reads CASSYDRANEQFF. CDR3 coding DNA: TGTGCCAGCAGCTACGACAGGGCCAATGAGCAGTTCTTC.

CDR3 bases: TGTCGCTTCAAGGGGGCCTCTGGCTACACCTTC. It codes for CRFKGASGYTF. The chain joins TRBV12-2 to TRBJ1-2; TRBD1 is taken as the D call from the table, unchecked against the DNA. TRBV12-2 is marked as a pseudogene. This CDR3 is 11 amino acids long.

The chain couples TRBV19 to TRBJ1-2; 7 positions agree with TRBD1. CDR1 is LNHDA, CDR2 SQIVND, per germline (reference sequence). J lost 7 bases, V lost 0 bases, and 17 bases had no gene match. The CDR3 is made up of 18 amino acids. The CDR3 DNA sequence: TGTGCCAGTAGTATAGATGTTGGGATCCAGGGGGGTGCGGCTGGCTACACCTTC. This gives the protein CASSIDVGIQGGAAGYTF. The full variable domain, with the rest looked up from reference TRBV19 and TRBJ1-2, is DGGITQSPKYLFRKEGQNVTLSCEQNLNHDAMYWYRQDPGQGLRLIYYSQIVNDFQKGDIAEGYSVSREKKESFPLTVTSAQKNPTAFYLCASSIDVGIQGGAAGYTFGSGTRLTVV.

The chain has TRBV12-5 and TRBJ1-3; 7 bases are shared with TRBD1. The CDR3 totals 16 residues. V lost 3 bases and J lost 1; bases outside the gene matches: 6. The germline gives CDR1 LGHNT, CDR2 FRNRAP. The CDR3 loop reads CASGFGQGVSGNTIYF. CDR3 DNA: TGTGCTAGTGGTTTTGGTCAGGGGGTTTCTGGAAACACCATATATTTT.

The V call is TRBV3-1 (or the pseudogene TRBV3-2), the J call TRBJ1-4, with D possibly being TRBD1 (6 bases). Germline loops: CDR1 LGHDT, CDR2 YNNKEL (reference sequence). CDR3 length: 15 amino acids. V lost 4 bases, J lost 4 bases, and 13 bases lay in between. In nucleotides, the CDR3 is TGTGCCAGCAGCCGCCGGGACACTTTTAATGAAAAACTGTTTTTT. This encodes CASSRRDTFNEKLFF.

This chain joins TRBV6-1 and TRBJ2-3; D is ambiguous. Germline V gene lookup returns CDR1 MNHNS and CDR2 SASEGT. Trimming pared 1 base from V and 10 bases from J, leaving 9 bases between. The CDR3 consists of 12 residues. In nucleotides, the CDR3 is TGTGCCAGCAGTGAAGGTCTCTCCCCGCAGTATTTT. It is translated as CASSEGLSPQYF.

The rearrangement links TRBV3-1 (or the pseudogene TRBV3-2) to TRBJ1-1, with 8 nucleotides matching TRBD1. The germline CDR1 and CDR2 sequences are LGHDT and YNNKEL (reference sequence). There are 14 residues in the CDR3. Trimming at V came to 4 bases and at J to 3 bases, leaving 4 bases not matched to a gene. The CDR3 coding sequence is TGTGCCAGCAGCCCGAGACAGGGGTACACTGAAGCTTTCTTT. It translates to CASSPRQGYTEAFF.